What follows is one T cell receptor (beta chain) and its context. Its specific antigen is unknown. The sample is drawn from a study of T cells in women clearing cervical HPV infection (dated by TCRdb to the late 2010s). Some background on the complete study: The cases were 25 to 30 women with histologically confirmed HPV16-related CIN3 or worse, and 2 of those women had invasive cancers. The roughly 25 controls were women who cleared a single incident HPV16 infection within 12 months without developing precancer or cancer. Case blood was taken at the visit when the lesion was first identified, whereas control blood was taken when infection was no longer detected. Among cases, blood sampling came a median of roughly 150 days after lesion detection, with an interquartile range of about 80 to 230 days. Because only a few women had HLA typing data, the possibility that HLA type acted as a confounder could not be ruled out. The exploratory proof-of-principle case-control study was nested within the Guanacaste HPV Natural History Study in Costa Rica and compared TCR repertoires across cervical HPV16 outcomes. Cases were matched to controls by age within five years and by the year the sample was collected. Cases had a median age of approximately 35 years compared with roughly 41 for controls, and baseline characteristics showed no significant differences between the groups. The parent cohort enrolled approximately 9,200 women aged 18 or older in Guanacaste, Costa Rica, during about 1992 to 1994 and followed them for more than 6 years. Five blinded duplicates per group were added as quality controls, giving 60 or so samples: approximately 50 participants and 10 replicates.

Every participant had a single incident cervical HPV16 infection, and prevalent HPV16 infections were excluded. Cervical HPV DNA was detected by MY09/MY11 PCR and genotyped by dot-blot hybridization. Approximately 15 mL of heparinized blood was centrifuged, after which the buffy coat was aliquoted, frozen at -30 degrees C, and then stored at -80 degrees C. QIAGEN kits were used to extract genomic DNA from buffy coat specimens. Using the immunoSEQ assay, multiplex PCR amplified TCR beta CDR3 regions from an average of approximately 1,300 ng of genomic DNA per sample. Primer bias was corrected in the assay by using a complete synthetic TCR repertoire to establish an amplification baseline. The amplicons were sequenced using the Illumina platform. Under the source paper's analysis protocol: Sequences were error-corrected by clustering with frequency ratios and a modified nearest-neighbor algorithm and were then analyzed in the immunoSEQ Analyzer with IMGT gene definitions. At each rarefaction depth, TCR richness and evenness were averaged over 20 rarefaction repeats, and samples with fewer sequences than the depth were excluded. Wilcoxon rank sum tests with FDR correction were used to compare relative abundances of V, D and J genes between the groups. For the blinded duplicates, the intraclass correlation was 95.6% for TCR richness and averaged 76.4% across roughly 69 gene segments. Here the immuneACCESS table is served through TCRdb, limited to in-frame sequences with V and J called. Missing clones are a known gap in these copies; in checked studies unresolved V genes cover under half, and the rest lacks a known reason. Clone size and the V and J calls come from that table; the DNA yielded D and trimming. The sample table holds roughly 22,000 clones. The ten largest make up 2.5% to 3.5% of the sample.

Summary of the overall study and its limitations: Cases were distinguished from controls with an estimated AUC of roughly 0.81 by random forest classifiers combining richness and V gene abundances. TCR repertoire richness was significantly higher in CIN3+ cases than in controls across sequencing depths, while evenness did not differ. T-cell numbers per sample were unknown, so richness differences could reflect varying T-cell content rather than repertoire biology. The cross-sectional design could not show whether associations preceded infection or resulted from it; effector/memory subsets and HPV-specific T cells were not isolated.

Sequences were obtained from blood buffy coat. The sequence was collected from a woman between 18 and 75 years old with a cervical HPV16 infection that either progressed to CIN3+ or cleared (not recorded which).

The sequenced part of the CDR3 DNA is TGCAGCGTTGAAGGGCCAACCGACACTGAA. This yields the protein CSVEGPTDTE. Given in full, the CDR3 is CSVEGPTDTEAFF. The chain joins TRBV29-1 to TRBJ1-1, with no confident D gene call. The sequenced fragment ends 3 residues before the CDR3 boundary, so the rest is inferred from the germline J gene. From the germline V gene, CDR1 is SQVTM and CDR2 is ANQGSEA. V lost 1 base and J lost 3 bases; the stretch between them is 9 bases long. CDR3 length: 13 amino acids, cysteine to phenylalanine. Of the CDR3's DNA, 30 bases were read; they are in frame from base 1.